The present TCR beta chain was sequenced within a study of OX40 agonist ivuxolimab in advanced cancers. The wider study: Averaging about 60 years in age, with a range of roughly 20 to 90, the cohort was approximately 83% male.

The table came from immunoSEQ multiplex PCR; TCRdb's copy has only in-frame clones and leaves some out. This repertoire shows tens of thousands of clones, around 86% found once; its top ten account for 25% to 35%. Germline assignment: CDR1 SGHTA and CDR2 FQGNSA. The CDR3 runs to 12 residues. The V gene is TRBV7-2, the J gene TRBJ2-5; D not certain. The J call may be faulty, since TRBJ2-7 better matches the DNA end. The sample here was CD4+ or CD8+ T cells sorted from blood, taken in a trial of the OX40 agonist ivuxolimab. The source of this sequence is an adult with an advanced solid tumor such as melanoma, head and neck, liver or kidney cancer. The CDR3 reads CASSEYAYEQYF. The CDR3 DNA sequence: TGTGCCAGCAGTGAATATGCCTACGAGCAGTACTTC.